These T cell receptor beta chains were read from a single sample in a study of identical twins. From the 5' RACE reads, TCRdb called clonotypes with MiXCR, one entry per CDR3 protein. The sample contains 400,000 to 550,000 distinct CDR3 sequences, approximately 25% of which appear only once. This same sample was also part of a study on T cells expressing NK-cell markers.

The specimen sequenced was CD4+ T cells sorted from blood. All receptors derive from a woman aged 18-29 years in good health. Each CDR3 is given with its conserved first and last residue. The D gene is left open where the match is weak. Expanded clones get a size class; other rows say once, few or many, or leave the size out.

v_call: TRBV6-5
d_call: .
j_call: TRBJ1-1
cdr3_length: 15
clone_size: .
cdr3_nt: TGTGCCAGCAGTTACTCGTTTTGGGGAGGTACTGAAGCTTTCTTT
cdr3_aa: CASSYSFWGGTEAFF

v_call: TRBV12-3/TRBV12-4
d_call: .
j_call: TRBJ2-1
cdr3_length: 13
clone_size: few
cdr3_nt: TGTGCCAGCAGTTTCCGGGATGGCAATGAGCAGTTCTTC
cdr3_aa: CASSFRDGNEQFF

v_call: TRBV9
d_call: TRBD1
j_call: TRBJ2-4
cdr3_length: 16
clone_size: .
cdr3_nt: TGTGCCAGCAGCGAACGGGACAGCCTCAACAAAAACATTCAGTACTTC
cdr3_aa: CASSERDSLNKNIQYF

v_call: TRBV6-6
d_call: TRBD1
j_call: TRBJ2-5
cdr3_length: 13
clone_size: few
cdr3_nt: TGTGCCAGCAGCGACAGGGTCCGAGAGACCCAGTACTTC
cdr3_aa: CASSDRVRETQYF

v_call: TRBV5-1
d_call: TRBD1
j_call: TRBJ2-4
cdr3_length: 14
clone_size: .
cdr3_nt: TGCGCCAGCAAGCTAGGGGGCCCCGGAGACATTCAGTACTTC
cdr3_aa: CASKLGGPGDIQYF

v_call: TRBV7-7
d_call: TRBD2
j_call: TRBJ2-1
cdr3_length: 15
clone_size: .
cdr3_nt: TGTGCCAGCAGCTTAGCTAGCGGGCCAAACAATGAGCAGTTCTTC
cdr3_aa: CASSLASGPNNEQFF

v_call: TRBV20-1
d_call: .
j_call: TRBJ1-1
cdr3_length: 13
clone_size: .
cdr3_nt: TGCAGTGCTGTTAATGACCTCATGACTGAAGCTTTCTTT
cdr3_aa: CSAVNDLMTEAFF

v_call: TRBV14
d_call: TRBD2
j_call: TRBJ2-1
cdr3_length: 21
clone_size: once
cdr3_nt: TGTGCCAGCAGCCAACGGGTTGGTTTGCGGGAGGGCCCCTATTCCTACAATGAGCAGTTCTTC
cdr3_aa: CASSQRVGLREGPYSYNEQFF

v_call: TRBV4-2
d_call: TRBD2
j_call: TRBJ2-7
cdr3_length: 15
clone_size: few
cdr3_nt: TGTGCCAGCAGCCAAGACGTAGCGGGGGAATACGAGCAGTACTTC
cdr3_aa: CASSQDVAGEYEQYF

v_call: TRBV15
d_call: .
j_call: TRBJ2-7
cdr3_length: 15
clone_size: .
cdr3_nt: TGTGCCACCAGCAGAGATCTCTCGGGTTCCTACGAGCAGTACTTC
cdr3_aa: CATSRDLSGSYEQYF

v_call: TRBV6-5
d_call: .
j_call: TRBJ2-3
cdr3_length: 16
clone_size: few
cdr3_nt: TGTGCCAGCAGTTACTCGAGTAGGGCTTCTACAGATACGCAGTATTTT
cdr3_aa: CASSYSSRASTDTQYF

v_call: TRBV7-2
d_call: .
j_call: TRBJ1-2
cdr3_length: 14
clone_size: .
cdr3_nt: TGTGCCAGCAGCTTAAATCCAGGGGTCGAAGGCTACACCTTC
cdr3_aa: CASSLNPGVEGYTF

v_call: TRBV5-1
d_call: .
j_call: TRBJ2-7
cdr3_length: 17
clone_size: .
cdr3_nt: TGCGCCAGCAGCTTGTTGACAGGACGTGCCGCCGGGGAAGGGCAGTACTTC
cdr3_aa: CASSLLTGRAAGEGQYF

v_call: TRBV7-9
d_call: TRBD1
j_call: TRBJ2-7
cdr3_length: 15
clone_size: few
cdr3_nt: TGTGCCAGCAGCTTAGCGGTGGGACAGTCCTACGAGCAGTACTTC
cdr3_aa: CASSLAVGQSYEQYF

v_call: TRBV15
d_call: .
j_call: TRBJ2-4
cdr3_length: 15
clone_size: .
cdr3_nt: TGTGCCACCAGCACCCGAGGGGGGATCCAAAACATTCAGTACTTC
cdr3_aa: CATSTRGGIQNIQYF

v_call: TRBV4-3
d_call: .
j_call: TRBJ2-7
cdr3_length: 16
clone_size: .
cdr3_nt: TGCGCCAGCAGCCACCTTGAGGCGGGGATCTCCTACGAGCAGTACTTC
cdr3_aa: CASSHLEAGISYEQYF

v_call: TRBV5-1
d_call: TRBD2
j_call: TRBJ2-1
cdr3_length: 15
clone_size: .
cdr3_nt: TGCGCCAGCAGCTCTCGGACTAGCGGGGGCTCGCTTCAGTTCTTC
cdr3_aa: CASSSRTSGGSLQFF

v_call: TRBV6-2/TRBV6-3
d_call: TRBD2
j_call: TRBJ2-5
cdr3_length: 15
clone_size: .
cdr3_nt: TGTGCCAGCAGTAATACGGGACTACTCCAAGAGACCCAGTACTTC
cdr3_aa: CASSNTGLLQETQYF

v_call: TRBV3-1
d_call: .
j_call: TRBJ2-3
cdr3_length: 14
clone_size: few
cdr3_nt: TGTGCCAGCAGCCAAGAGCGGGGAACTGATACGCAGTATTTT
cdr3_aa: CASSQERGTDTQYF

v_call: TRBV12-3/TRBV12-4
d_call: .
j_call: TRBJ1-1
cdr3_length: 11
clone_size: few
cdr3_nt: TGTGCCAGCAGTTTCGTGGCTGAAGCTTTCTTT
cdr3_aa: CASSFVAEAFF

v_call: TRBV12-3/TRBV12-4
d_call: .
j_call: TRBJ1-1
cdr3_length: 13
clone_size: .
cdr3_nt: TGTGCCAGCAGTCTTGTGGAGAGAGTTGAAGCTTTCTTT
cdr3_aa: CASSLVERVEAFF

v_call: TRBV2
d_call: .
j_call: TRBJ1-1
cdr3_length: 13
clone_size: .
cdr3_nt: TGTGCCAGCATCCGAGGGGAGGTCACTGAAGCTTTCTTT
cdr3_aa: CASIRGEVTEAFF